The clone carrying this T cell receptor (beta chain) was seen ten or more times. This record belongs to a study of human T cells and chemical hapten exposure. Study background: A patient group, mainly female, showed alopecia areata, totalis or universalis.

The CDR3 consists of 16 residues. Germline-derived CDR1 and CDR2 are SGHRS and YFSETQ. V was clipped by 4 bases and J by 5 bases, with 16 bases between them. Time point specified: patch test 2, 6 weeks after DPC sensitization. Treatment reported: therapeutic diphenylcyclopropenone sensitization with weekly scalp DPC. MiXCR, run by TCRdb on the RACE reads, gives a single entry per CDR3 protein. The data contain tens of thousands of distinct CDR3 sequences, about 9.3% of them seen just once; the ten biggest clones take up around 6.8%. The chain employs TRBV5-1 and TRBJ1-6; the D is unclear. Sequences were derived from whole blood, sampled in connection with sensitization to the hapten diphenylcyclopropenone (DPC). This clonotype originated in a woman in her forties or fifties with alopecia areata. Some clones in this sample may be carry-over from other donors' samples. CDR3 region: CASSQDAGRDNSPLHF. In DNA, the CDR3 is TGCGCCAGCAGCCAGGACGCCGGCCGGGATAATTCACCCCTCCACTTT.